The rows below give T cell receptor beta chains drawn from one sample of a study of T cell changes during pregnancy in multiple sclerosis. Profiling relied on immunoSEQ multiplex PCR, and the TCRdb table lists in-frame clones only, not all of them. The sample yields roughly 80,000 clones, 90% to 95% seen once. This specimen consisted of peripheral blood, obtained in the first trimester of pregnancy. The source of these receptors is a female donor with multiple sclerosis, enrolled in a pregnancy study. Both conserved end residues are part of each CDR3. The D gene is left open where the match is weak. Clone size is given for some rows only: seen once, a few or many times, or a class if the clone is expanded.

j_call | d_call | clone_size | v_call | cdr3_nt | cdr3_aa
TRBJ2-5 | - | - | TRBV6-1 | TGTGCCAGCAATTCTCTTACGGGGGACCAAGAGACCCAGTACTTC | CASNSLTGDQETQYF
TRBJ1-1 | - | once | TRBV9 | TGTGCCAGCAGCGTAGTGGCCGGAGTTAACACTGAAGCTTTCTTT | CASSVVAGVNTEAFF
TRBJ2-1 | - | - | TRBV11-3 | TGTGCCAGCAGCACGGGACACTTGTACAATGAGCAGTTCTTC | CASSTGHLYNEQFF
TRBJ1-3 | TRBD1 | - | TRBV2 | TGTGCCAGCAGTGACCTAAAGGGGGCGATCTCTGGAAACACCATATATTTT | CASSDLKGAISGNTIYF
TRBJ1-2 | TRBD1 | - | TRBV4-1 | TGCGCCAGCAGCCAAGCCTCGGACAGGGGTTACTATGGCTACACCTTC | CASSQASDRGYYGYTF
TRBJ2-5 | - | once | TRBV7-2 | TGTGCCAGCAGCTTTGAGGGTATCGTGACCCAGTACTTC | CASSFEGIVTQYF
TRBJ2-7 | - | few | TRBV7-9 | TGTGCCAGCAGCTTCCAACAGGGTAGCCACGAGCAGTACTTC | CASSFQQGSHEQYF
TRBJ1-1 | TRBD1 | - | TRBV7-6 | TGTGCCAGCAGCGCCCGGGACAGGGGAAGTTCGGTAGGAGCTTTCTTT | CASSARDRGSSVGAFF
TRBJ2-7 | TRBD2 | - | TRBV28 | TGTGCCAGCAGTTCTTTAGGGACTAGCGTTTTACCCGAGCAGTACTTC | CASSSLGTSVLPEQYF
TRBJ2-3 | TRBD2 | - | TRBV7-2 | TGTGCCAGCGGGGGGTTATCGGGGGGAAGCACAGATACGCAGTATTTT | CASGGLSGGSTDTQYF
TRBJ2-7 | - | - | TRBV27 | TGTGCCAGCAGACGGAGCGCGACCTACGAGCAGTACTTC | CASRRSATYEQYF
TRBJ2-1 | TRBD1 | once | TRBV4-1 | TGCGCCAGCAGCCTCGAGGGGACAGAAATTATCAATGAGCAGTTCTTC | CASSLEGTEIINEQFF
TRBJ2-1 | TRBD2 | once | TRBV27 | TGTGCCAGCACGGGACTAGCGGGGTTCAGCTCCTACAATGAGCAGTTCTTC | CASTGLAGFSSYNEQFF